This T cell receptor (beta chain) was found in a study of T cells in localized non-small cell lung cancer. Study observations and caveats: Tumor samples were not multi-region, leaving intratumor heterogeneity unexcluded.

Germline V gene data show CDR1 as LGHNA and CDR2 as YSLEER. This CDR3 region has 15 residues. V lost 0 bases, J lost 10 bases, and 16 bases lay in between. With respect to this clone: The target antigen is unknown.

TCRdb's table, derived via immunoSEQ multiplex PCR, lists solely in-frame clones and lacks some. The data hold about 76,000 clones, with approximately 88% observed a single time. This specimen was peripheral blood, taken before any cancer treatment. The receptor comes from a female donor aged 60 or older with stage I lung adenocarcinoma. This chain joins TRBV4-3 and TRBJ2-1; tentatively, D is TRBD2 (6 bases). The CDR3: CASSQEVAERGEQFF. The CDR3 region has the DNA TGCGCCAGCAGCCAAGAAGTGGCCGAACGGGGGGAGCAGTTCTTC.